These T cell receptor beta chains were read from a single sample in a study of blood T cell repertoires in COVID-19. TCRdb's copy holds only in-frame clones and misses some; the assay was immunoSEQ multiplex PCR. The table lists around 29,000 clones, roughly nine tenths of them singletons. Sequencing was done on a sample of peripheral blood. Receptor source: a man in his sixties or seventies with active COVID-19. Each CDR3 is given with its conserved first and last residue. The D gene is left open where the match is weak. A row's size may be missing; if present it is once, few, many or a size class.

d_call clone_size j_call v_call cdr3_aa cdr3_nt
TRBD1 - TRBJ2-3 TRBV20-1 CSASSQGADTQYF TGCAGTGCTAGTAGCCAGGGGGCAGATACGCAGTATTTT
- - TRBJ2-7 TRBV5-1 CASSLDPGYEQYF TGCGCCAGCAGCTTGGACCCCGGCTACGAGCAGTACTTC
TRBD1 - TRBJ2-7 TRBV29-1 CSVGQGSSYEQYF TGCAGCGTTGGACAGGGTTCCTCCTACGAGCAGTACTTC
TRBD2 once TRBJ2-7 TRBV5-1 CASSSTSQVEEQYF TGCGCCAGCAGCTCGACTAGCCAGGTGGAAGAGCAGTACTTC
- - TRBJ2-7 TRBV24-1 CATLPGLRFTYEQYF TGTGCCACCCTCCCTGGGCTAAGATTCACCTACGAGCAGTACTTC
- - TRBJ2-1 TRBV7-7 CASSLNGLREQFF TGTGCCAGCAGCTTAAATGGGCTACGGGAGCAGTTCTTC
TRBD1 - TRBJ1-2 TRBV27 CASSYAGTGAVYGYTF TGTGCCAGCAGTTACGCCGGGACAGGGGCCGTCTATGGCTACACCTTC
- - TRBJ2-3 TRBV28 CASSLQGPDTQYF TGTGCCAGCAGTTTACAGGGCCCAGATACGCAGTATTTT
TRBD2 - TRBJ2-1 TRBV4-3 CASSQERASGYYNEQFF TGCGCCAGCAGCCAAGAACGCGCTAGCGGGTACTACAATGAGCAGTTCTTC
- - TRBJ1-3 TRBV4-1 CASSQSGDGRNTIYF TGCGCCAGCAGCCAATCGGGGGACGGTAGAAACACCATATATTTT
TRBD1 - TRBJ2-2 TRBV9 CASSAAGTGSIGELFF TGTGCCAGCAGCGCCGCCGGGACAGGGTCGATCGGGGAGCTGTTTTTT
TRBD1 - TRBJ2-7 TRBV14 CASSQDLRGLPPYEQYF TGTGCCAGCAGCCAAGATTTAAGGGGGCTTCCCCCTTACGAGCAGTACTTC
- - TRBJ1-6 TRBV15 CATSRDQGSSPLHF TGTGCCACCAGCAGAGATCAGGGAAGTTCACCCCTCCACTTT
- - TRBJ1-3 TRBV4-1 CASSQVEGNSGNTIYF TGCGCCAGCAGCCAAGTGGAGGGGAACTCTGGAAACACCATATATTTT
TRBD1 - TRBJ2-5 TRBV2 CASRVPGTGMAQETQYF TGTGCCAGCAGGGTACCTGGGACAGGGATGGCACAAGAGACCCAGTACTTC
TRBD1 - TRBJ1-4 TRBV29-1 CSVETGSVNEKLFF TGCAGCGTTGAGACAGGGAGTGTTAATGAAAAACTGTTTTTT
TRBD1 - TRBJ1-6 TRBV5-1 CASSLAEGAVNSPLHF TGCGCCAGCAGCTTGGCAGAGGGGGCGGTTAATTCACCCCTCCACTTT
- - TRBJ1-2 TRBV5-3 CARSLGGVGARWYGYTF TGTGCCAGAAGCTTGGGTGGGGTGGGGGCCCGGTGGTATGGCTACACCTTC
- - TRBJ2-2 TRBV28 CASRQLATGELFF TGTGCCAGCAGACAACTAGCCACCGGGGAGCTGTTTTTT
TRBD1 - TRBJ1-5 TRBV10-3 CAISRTGGQPQHF TGTGCCATCTCAAGGACAGGCGGACAGCCCCAGCATTTT
- - TRBJ2-3 TRBV6-1 CASSEGELSTDTQYF TGTGCCAGCAGTGAAGGCGAGTTATCCACAGATACGCAGTATTTT
TRBD1 - TRBJ2-3 TRBV2 CASSLLGQGLDTQYF TGTGCCAGCAGTCTTTTGGGACAGGGGTTGGATACGCAGTATTTT
- - TRBJ2-3 TRBV5-4 CASSLVRGSTDTQYF TGTGCCAGCAGCTTGGTCCGGGGAAGCACAGATACGCAGTATTTT
TRBD1 - TRBJ1-1 TRBV5-4 CASSSRGRGTEAFF TGTGCCAGCAGCTCGAGGGGGCGTGGCACTGAAGCTTTCTTT
TRBD2 - TRBJ2-1 TRBV2 CASGRTRRDEQFF TGTGCCAGCGGTAGGACTAGGAGGGATGAGCAGTTCTTC
TRBD2 - TRBJ2-7 TRBV5-4 CASSSPGGSGEQYF TGTGCCAGCAGCTCCCCCGGGGGGTCAGGCGAGCAGTACTTC
TRBD1 - TRBJ2-7 TRBV19 CASSVTGMGEQYF TGTGCCAGTAGTGTGACAGGGATGGGCGAGCAGTACTTC
- - TRBJ2-4 TRBV7-3 CASSSRPIPAKNIQYF TGTGCCAGCAGCTCCCGTCCTATCCCAGCCAAAAACATTCAGTACTTC
- - TRBJ2-3 TRBV6-1 CASSGTTGEGTDTQYF TGTGCCAGCAGTGGGACAACAGGGGAGGGCACAGATACGCAGTATTTT
TRBD1 once TRBJ1-2 TRBV19 CASRETGDSYGYTF TGTGCCAGTAGGGAAACAGGGGACTCCTATGGCTACACCTTC